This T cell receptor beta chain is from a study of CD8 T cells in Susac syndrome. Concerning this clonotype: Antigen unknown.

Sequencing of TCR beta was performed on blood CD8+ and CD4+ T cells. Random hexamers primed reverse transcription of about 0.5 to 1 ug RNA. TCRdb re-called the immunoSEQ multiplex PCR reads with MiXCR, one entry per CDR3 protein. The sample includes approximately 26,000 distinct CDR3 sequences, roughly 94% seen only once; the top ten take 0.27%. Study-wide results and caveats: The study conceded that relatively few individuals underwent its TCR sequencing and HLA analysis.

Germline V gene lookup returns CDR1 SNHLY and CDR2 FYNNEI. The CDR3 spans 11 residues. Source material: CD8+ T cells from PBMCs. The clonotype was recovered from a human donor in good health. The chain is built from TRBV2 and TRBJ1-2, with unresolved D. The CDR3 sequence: CTAGGGRGYTF. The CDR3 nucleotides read TGTACCGCGGGCGGAGGGAGAGGCTACACCTTC. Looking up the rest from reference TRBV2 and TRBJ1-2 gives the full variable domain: EPEVTQTPSHQVTQMGQEVILRCVPISNHLYFYWYRQILGQKVEFLVSFYNNEISEKSEIFDDQFSVERPDGSNFTLKIRSTKLEDSAMYFCTAGGGRGYTFGSGTRLTVV.